The 3 T cell receptor beta chains given below trace back to one sample, sequenced in a study of shared clonotypes between healthy human individuals (dated by TCRdb to 2018 to 2021). Libraries were made using the immunoSEQ multiplex PCR assay. TCRdb carries this immuneACCESS record with in-frame sequences only. Its versions omit some clonotypes, under half of them owing to an unresolved V gene in the studies checked, with the rest unexplained. Within this sample are approximately 1,000,000 clones, with approximately 80% of them counted one time only. The ten largest make up under 0.6% of the sample. Material for sequencing was memory CD4+ T cells from PBMCs. What the cell subset or site label conveys for this sample: CD45RA-negative fraction. The receptors were sampled from a man aged 18 to 29 in good health. Some clones in this sample may be carry-over from other donors' samples.

The gene calls are TRBV7-8 and TRBJ2-1; 7 bases fit TRBD2. CDR1 and CDR2 (germline): SGHVS, FQNEAQ. Trimming at V came to 3 bases and at J to 8 bases, leaving 10 bases not matched to a gene. The CDR3 is 15 amino acids. CDR3: CASSFQKRDGDEQFF. The DNA for the CDR3 is TGTGCCAGCAGCTTCCAGAAGCGGGATGGTGATGAGCAGTTCTTC. Supplemented by reference TRBV7-8 and TRBJ2-1, the full variable domain reads GAGVSQSPRYKVAKRGQDVALRCDPISGHVSLFWYQQALGQGPEFLTYFQNEAQLDKSGLPSDRFFAERPEGSVSTLKIQRTQQEDSAVYLCASSFQKRDGDEQFFGPGTRLTVL.

This clone was seen a handful of times. The V gene is TRBV12-5, the J gene TRBJ1-1, with a tentative D call TRBD1 (6 bases). Germline assignment: CDR1 LGHNT and CDR2 FRNRAP. The V and J ends lost 5 bases and 0 bases respectively, with 7 bases between them. This CDR3 contains 13 residues. This chain's CDR3 is CASGTGMNTEAFF. The DNA of the CDR3 is TGTGCTAGTGGTACAGGGATGAACACTGAAGCTTTCTTT.

The chain links TRBV11-1 to TRBJ2-7, with TRBD1 matching over 10 bases. Per the germline V gene, CDR1 is SGHAT and CDR2 is FQDESV (reference sequence). V lost 4 bases to trimming and J lost 6 bases; unmatched junction nucleotides: 15. This CDR3 comprises 17 residues. CDR3 DNA: TGTGCCAGCAGCTCCGGGATCCTGACAGGGGGCTTGAGCGAGCAGTACTTC. Encoded protein: CASSSGILTGGLSEQYF.